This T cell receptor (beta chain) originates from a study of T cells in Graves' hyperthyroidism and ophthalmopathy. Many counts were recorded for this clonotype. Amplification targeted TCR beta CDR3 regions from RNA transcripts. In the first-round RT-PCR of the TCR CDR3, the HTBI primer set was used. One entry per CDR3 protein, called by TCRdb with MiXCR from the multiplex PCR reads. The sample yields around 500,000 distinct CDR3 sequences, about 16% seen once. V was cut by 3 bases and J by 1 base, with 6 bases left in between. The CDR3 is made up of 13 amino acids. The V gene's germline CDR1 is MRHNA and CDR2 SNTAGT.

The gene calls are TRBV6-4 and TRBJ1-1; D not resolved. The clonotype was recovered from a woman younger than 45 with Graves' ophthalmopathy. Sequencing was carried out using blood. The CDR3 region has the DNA TGTGCCAGCAGTGAGAGTGGGAACACTGAAGCTTTCTTT. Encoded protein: CASSESGNTEAFF.